The clone carrying this T cell receptor beta chain was seen at least ten times. As yet, its antigen is unknown. This sample is drawn from a study of T cells after yellow fever vaccination. At the level of the study: Fractions with few cells were prepared using SMART-Seq v4 Ultra Low Input. Findings and caveats of the study: Booster samples showed a return of most primary-vaccination clones (around 96% CD4, approximately 85% CD8). A secondary response was less intense yet reached its peak sooner, at day 5 versus 15.

As TCR cDNA was made by 5'RACE template switching, a universal primer site and UMIs were added. MiXCR was run by TCRdb on the 5' RACE reads, yielding one entry per CDR3 protein. The data contain 360,000 or so distinct CDR3 sequences, around 10% of them singletons. This receptor was identified in a man younger than 35 who received the YFV17D yellow fever vaccine. Sequenced here: PBMCs, sampled on the day of the first yellow fever vaccination.

This CDR3 is CASSLGGVGVNIQYF. CDR3 nucleotides: TGTGCCAGCAGCTTAGGAGGGGTTGGCGTAAACATTCAGTACTTC. The chain employs TRBV7-2 and TRBJ2-4; D may match TRBD1 or TRBD2 (5 bases each). Deletions cut 1 base from V and 6 bases from J, with 13 bases between. Germline-derived CDR1 and CDR2 are SGHTA and FQGNSA. CDR3 length equals 15 residues.